This T cell receptor beta chain was found in a study of post-analysis software for immune sequencing data. Study-wide background: The patients showed relapsing-remitting, secondary progressive and progressive-relapsing multiple sclerosis courses.

The V end was cut by 2 bases, the J end by 4 bases, with 8 bases between. This CDR3 has 13 residues. CDR1 is MRHNA and CDR2 is SNTAGT in the germline V gene. This clonotype was recorded once. Its antigen is still unknown. The study's findings and limits: Controls showed significantly higher normalized Chao1 diversity than did multiple sclerosis patients. The F measure placed samples prepared in the same batch into strongly shared clusters. TRBV5-6, TRBV5-1 and TRBV20-1 belonged to a set of roughly five TRBV segments that were more frequent in patients than controls.

Unique molecular identifiers were built into the TCR beta cDNA libraries. T cells, roughly 0.85 to 10 million of them, yielded approximately 530,000 cDNA molecules. Each CDR3 protein gets one entry after TCRdb re-called the PCR reads with MiXCR. The sample includes about 260,000 distinct CDR3 sequences, about 38% of them seen just once. This TCR came from a girl aged 10-17 years with multiple sclerosis. The specimen was blood. This chain connects TRBV6-4 to TRBJ1-1; D not resolved. CDR3 residues: CASSDQMSTEAFF. CDR3 in DNA: TGTGCCAGCAGTGACCAGATGAGCACTGAAGCTTTCTTT.